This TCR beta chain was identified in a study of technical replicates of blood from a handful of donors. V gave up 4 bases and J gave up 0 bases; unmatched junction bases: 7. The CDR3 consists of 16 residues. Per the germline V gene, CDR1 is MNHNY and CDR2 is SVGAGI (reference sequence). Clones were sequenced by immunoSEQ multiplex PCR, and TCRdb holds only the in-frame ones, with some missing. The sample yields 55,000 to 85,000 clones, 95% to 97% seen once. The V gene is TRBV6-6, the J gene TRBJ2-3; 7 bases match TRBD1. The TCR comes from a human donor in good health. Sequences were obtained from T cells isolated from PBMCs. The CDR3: CASSSKGASSTDTQYF. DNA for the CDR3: TGTGCCAGCAGTTCTAAGGGGGCTTCTAGCACAGATACGCAGTATTTT.